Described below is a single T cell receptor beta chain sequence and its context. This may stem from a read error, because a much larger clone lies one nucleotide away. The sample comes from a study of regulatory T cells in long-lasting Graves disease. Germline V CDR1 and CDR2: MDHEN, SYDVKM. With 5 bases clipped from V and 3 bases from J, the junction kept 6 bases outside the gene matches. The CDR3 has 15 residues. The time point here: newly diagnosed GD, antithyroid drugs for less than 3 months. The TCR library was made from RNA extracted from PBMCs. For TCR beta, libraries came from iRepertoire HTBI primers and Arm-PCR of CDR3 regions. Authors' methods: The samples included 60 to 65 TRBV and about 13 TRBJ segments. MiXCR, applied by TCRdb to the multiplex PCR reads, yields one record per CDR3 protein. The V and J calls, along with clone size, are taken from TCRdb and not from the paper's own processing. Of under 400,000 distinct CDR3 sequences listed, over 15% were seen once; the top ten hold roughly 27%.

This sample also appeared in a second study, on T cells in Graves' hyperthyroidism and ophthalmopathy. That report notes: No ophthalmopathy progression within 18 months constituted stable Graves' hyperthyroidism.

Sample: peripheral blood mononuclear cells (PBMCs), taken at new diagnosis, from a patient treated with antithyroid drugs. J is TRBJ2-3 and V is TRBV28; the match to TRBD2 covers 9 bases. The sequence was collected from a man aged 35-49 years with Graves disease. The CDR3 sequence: CASSPQRGVTDTQYF. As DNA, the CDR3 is TGTGCCAGCAGTCCGCAGCGGGGGGTGACAGATACGCAGTATTTT.